This TCR beta chain was captured in a study of long-term antiretroviral therapy in people with HIV. Germline lookup yields CDR1 SGHDT and CDR2 YYEEEE. CDR3 length: 16 amino acids. V lost 3 bases to trimming and J lost 0 bases, with 14 bases between them. An immunoSEQ assay, version v3.0, was performed at survey level. TCRdb's table, derived via immunoSEQ multiplex PCR, lists solely in-frame clones and lacks some. The sample has around 30,000 clones; around 85% are singletons. The specimen was unsorted PBMCs, collected 2.3 years after starting antiretroviral therapy. The TCR was taken from a man aged 40-49 years with HIV. The chain is built from TRBV5-6 and TRBJ2-3, with D possibly being TRBD2 (5 bases). The CDR3: CASSSQERSSTDTQYF. The CDR3 bases are TGTGCCAGCAGCTCCCAGGAGCGGAGTAGCACAGATACGCAGTATTTT. Drawing the rest from reference TRBV5-6 and TRBJ2-3, the complete variable domain is DAGVTQSPTHLIKTRGQQVTLRCSPKSGHDTVSWYQQALGQGPQFIFQYYEEEERQRGNFPDRFSGHQFPNYSSELNVNALLLGDSALYLCASSSQERSSTDTQYFGPGTRLTVL.